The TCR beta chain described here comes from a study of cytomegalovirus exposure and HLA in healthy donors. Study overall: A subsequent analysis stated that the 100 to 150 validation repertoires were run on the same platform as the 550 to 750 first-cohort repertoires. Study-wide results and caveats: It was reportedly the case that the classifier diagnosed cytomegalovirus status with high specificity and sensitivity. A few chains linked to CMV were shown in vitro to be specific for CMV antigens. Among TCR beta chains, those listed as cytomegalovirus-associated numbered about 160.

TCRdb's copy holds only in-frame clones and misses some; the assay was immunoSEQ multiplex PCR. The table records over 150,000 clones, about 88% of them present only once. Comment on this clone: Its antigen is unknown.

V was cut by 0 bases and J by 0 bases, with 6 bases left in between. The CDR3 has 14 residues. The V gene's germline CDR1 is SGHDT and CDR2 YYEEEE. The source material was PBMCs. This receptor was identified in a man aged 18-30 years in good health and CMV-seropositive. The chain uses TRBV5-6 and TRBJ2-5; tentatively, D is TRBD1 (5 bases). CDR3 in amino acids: CASSLEDNQETQYF. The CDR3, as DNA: TGTGCCAGCAGCTTGGAGGACAACCAAGAGACCCAGTACTTC. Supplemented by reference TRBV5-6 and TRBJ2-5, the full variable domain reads DAGVTQSPTHLIKTRGQQVTLRCSPKSGHDTVSWYQQALGQGPQFIFQYYEEEERQRGNFPDRFSGHQFPNYSSELNVNALLLGDSALYLCASSLEDNQETQYFGPGTRLLVL.